Given below is one TCR beta chain in context. Germline CDR1 SGHRS, CDR2 YFSETQ. The CDR3 is made up of 17 amino acids. Trimming shortened V by 4 bases and J by 3 bases, and 23 bases separated the two germline ends. TCRdb re-called the 5' RACE reads with MiXCR, one entry per CDR3 protein. The table records 450,000 or so distinct CDR3 sequences, more than 13% of them present only once. The source of the sample is a study of identical twins. The sample was also reused in another study, on yellow fever vaccine responses in identical twins. This second study notes: Twins showed a vaccine T cell response that reportedly seemed partly convergent, partly personalized.

Material for sequencing was CD4+ T cells sorted from blood. This chain links TRBV5-1 with TRBJ2-7; no firm D call. This clonotype originated in a woman between 18 and 29 years old in good health. CDR3 loop: CASSHNLNSFSFYEQYF. The CDR3 nucleotides are TGCGCCAGCAGCCACAACCTCAACAGTTTTTCATTCTACGAGCAGTACTTC.